A selection of T cell receptor beta chains follows, all from one sample in a study of cytomegalovirus exposure and HLA in healthy donors. Only in-frame clones appear in the TCRdb table, and some are missing; sequencing was by immunoSEQ multiplex PCR. The sample holds approximately 56,000 clones, roughly 72% seen once. The sample comprised PBMCs. These receptors all come from a woman in her fifties or sixties in good health and CMV-seropositive. CDR3s include the opening cysteine and the closing phenylalanine or tryptophan. A D gene is named only where the DNA matches it firmly. Size is omitted from some rows. Given values are once, few, many or a class for expanded clones.

>-|TRBJ2-4|TRBV5-1|once
CASSLGQVENIQYF
TGCGCCAGCAGCTTGGGGCAGGTGGAAAACATTCAGTACTTC
>-|TRBJ2-3|TRBV7-3|few
CASSPDPGGLTDTQYF
TGTGCCAGCAGCCCTGATCCCGGGGGGCTCACAGATACGCAGTATTTT
>-|TRBJ2-7|TRBV4-3|few
CASSQDRTIYEQYF
TGCGCCAGCAGCCAAGATCGGACTATCTACGAGCAGTACTTC
>-|TRBJ1-2|TRBV19|-
CASRLSSYGYTF
TGTGCCAGTAGGCTGTCCAGCTATGGCTACACCTTC
>-|TRBJ2-5|TRBV7-9|-
CASSLTGGPQETQYF
TGTGCCAGCAGCTTGACAGGAGGCCCCCAAGAGACCCAGTACTTC
>TRBD2|TRBJ2-3|TRBV6-1|many
CASSEQGGPDTQYF
TGTGCCAGCAGTGAACAGGGAGGGCCAGATACGCAGTATTTT
>-|TRBJ1-4|TRBV5-6|-
CASSLEAGGEKLFF
TGTGCCAGCAGCTTGGAGGCAGGCGGGGAAAAACTGTTTTTT
>-|TRBJ2-5|TRBV13|few
CASGSGETQYF
TGTGCCAGCGGGAGTGGAGAGACCCAGTACTTC
>-|TRBJ2-1|TRBV5-6|-
CASSYVSEGIRKQFF
TGTGCCAGCAGCTATGTGTCAGAGGGCATTAGGAAGCAGTTCTTC
>-|TRBJ1-1|TRBV7-6|-
CASSLFEGLTPNTEAFF
TGTGCCAGCAGCTTATTTGAGGGACTCACGCCGAACACTGAAGCTTTCTTT
>-|TRBJ2-7|TRBV14|-
CASSPAGQSVSSSYEQYF
TGTGCCAGCAGCCCGGCGGGACAGTCCGTCTCTAGCTCCTACGAGCAGTACTTC
>TRBD2|TRBJ2-1|TRBV7-3|-
CASSLGRGAYNEQFF
TGTGCCAGCAGCTTAGGGCGGGGGGCCTACAATGAGCAGTTCTTC
>TRBD1|TRBJ1-1|TRBV19|-
CASNGAGGVTEAFF
TGTGCCAGTAACGGGGCAGGGGGTGTCACTGAAGCTTTCTTT
>TRBD1|TRBJ2-7|TRBV18|-
CASSRDSAPYEQYF
TGTGCCAGCTCAAGGGACAGCGCCCCGTACGAGCAGTACTTC
>TRBD1|TRBJ1-2|TRBV19|-
CASSRADRVSKGYTF
TGTGCCAGTAGTAGGGCGGACAGGGTGTCTAAGGGCTACACCTTC
>TRBD2|TRBJ2-5|TRBV14|-
CASSQDSLAGGPIQYF
TGTGCCAGCAGCCAAGACTCGCTAGCGGGGGGCCCTATCCAGTACTTC
>TRBD1|TRBJ1-4|TRBV4-3|-
CASSLRTGALNEKLFF
TGCGCCAGCAGCCTGCGGACAGGGGCACTCAATGAAAAACTGTTTTTT
>TRBD2|TRBJ2-7|TRBV7-8|-
CASSLGAGAPSGQYF
TGTGCCAGCAGCTTAGGAGCGGGGGCCCCATCAGGGCAGTACTTC
>TRBD1|TRBJ2-7|TRBV9|-
CASSAAQGADEQYF
TGTGCCAGCAGCGCCGCCCAGGGGGCGGACGAGCAGTACTTC
>TRBD2|TRBJ2-7|TRBV29-1|once
CSEPEGREYEQYF
TGCAGCGAGCCCGAGGGGAGGGAATACGAGCAGTACTTC
>-|TRBJ2-1|TRBV19|-
CASSIAQGRYNEQFF
TGTGCCAGTAGTATCGCGCAGGGGCGCTACAATGAGCAGTTCTTC
>TRBD2|TRBJ2-7|TRBV27|-
CASSFLAGGTEQYF
TGTGCCAGCAGTTTTCTAGCGGGAGGGACCGAGCAGTACTTC
>TRBD1|TRBJ1-4|TRBV29-1|-
CSVSGTANEKLFF
TGCAGCGTTTCCGGGACAGCGAATGAAAAACTGTTTTTT
>TRBD2|TRBJ2-2|TRBV5-1|-
CASTLAGSGELFF
TGCGCCAGCACCCTAGCGGGGTCCGGGGAGCTGTTTTTT
>-|TRBJ1-4|TRBV19|-
CASSMGLSSEKLFF
TGTGCCAGTAGTATGGGACTGTCTTCCGAAAAACTGTTTTTT
>-|TRBJ2-1|TRBV21-1|-
CASSKKASGRRSYNEQFF
TGTGCCAGCAGCAAAAAGGCTAGCGGGAGAAGATCCTACAATGAGCAGTTCTTC